This TCR beta chain emerged from a study of blood T cell repertoires in COVID-19. On this clone itself: At one of its ends the junction is not consistent with the germline gene, which may arise from a read error.

In germline, CDR1 is SGDLS, CDR2 YYNGEE. This CDR3 is 15 amino acids long. TCRdb's table, derived via immunoSEQ multiplex PCR, lists solely in-frame clones and lacks some. The sample consists of approximately 28,000 clones, roughly 90% of them appearing once. The receptor comes from a human donor in a cohort sampled during active COVID-19. The specimen sequenced was peripheral blood. V and J are TRBV9 and TRBJ1-6, with TRBD1 as a possible D gene (6 bases). CDR3 nucleotides: TGTGCCAACAGCGTGACGGACAGCTATAATTCACCCCTCCACTTT. Its translation: CANSVTDSYNSPLHF. The full variable domain, completed using reference TRBV9 and TRBJ1-6, is DSGVTQTPKHLITATGQRVTLRCSPRSGDLSVYWYQQSLDQGLQFLIQYYNGEERAKGNILERFSAQQFPDLHSELNLSSLELGDSALYFCANSVTDSYNSPLHFGNGTRLTVT.